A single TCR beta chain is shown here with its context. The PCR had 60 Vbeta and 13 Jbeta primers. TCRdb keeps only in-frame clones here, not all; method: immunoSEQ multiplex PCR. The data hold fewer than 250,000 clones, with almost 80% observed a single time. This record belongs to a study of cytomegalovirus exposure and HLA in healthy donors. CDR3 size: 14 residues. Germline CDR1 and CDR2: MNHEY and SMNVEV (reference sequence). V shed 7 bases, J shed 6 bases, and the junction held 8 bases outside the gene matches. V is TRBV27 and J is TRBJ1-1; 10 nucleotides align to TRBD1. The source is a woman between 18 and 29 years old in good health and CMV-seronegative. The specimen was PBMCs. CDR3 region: CASKSWTGGAEAFF. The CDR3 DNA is TGTGCCAGCAAGTCCTGGACAGGGGGAGCTGAAGCTTTCTTT.